A few counts support the clone carrying this T cell receptor (beta chain). Its specificity is not known. A read error may explain this, as a much larger clone is one base away. The data are from a study of tumor-infiltrating lymphocytes in primary liver carcinoma. Study conclusions and caveats: Tumor top-250-clone fractions significantly exceeded those of blood (p = 0.039).

The input was 450 to 500 ng total RNA; TCR beta cDNA was made from it with a constant-region primer. Slightly modified ARM-PCR with three nested multiplex PCR rounds yielded TCR beta libraries. Two initial PCR rounds of about 10 cycles each paired TRBV1-TRBV30 forward primers with a C-beta reverse primer. TCRdb used MiXCR to reprocess the multiplex PCR reads, holding one entry per CDR3 protein. The repertoire holds hundreds of thousands of distinct CDR3 sequences, roughly three fifths seen once, with more than 15% in the top ten. Unsorted whole blood yielded blood RNA, and germline DNA was extracted as well. Researchers reported drawing 3.5 to 4 milliliters of peripheral blood before surgery. This CDR3 has 16 residues. CDR1 is SGHAT and CDR2 is FQNNGV in the germline V gene. V was shortened by 4 bases and J by 7 bases, with 20 bases between the two germline ends.

Material for sequencing was peripheral blood. This receptor was obtained from a woman between 25 and 40 years old with primary liver carcinoma and hepatitis B virus infection. The chain has TRBV11-2 and TRBJ2-1, with D perhaps TRBD1 or TRBD2 (6 bases each). The DNA of the CDR3 is TGTGCCAGCAGCTCGATCCGGGACGGGGGCCGGAATGAGCAGTTCTTC. Translation: CASSSIRDGGRNEQFF.